These 6 T cell receptor beta chains came from one sample sequenced in a study of T cell responses to AZD1222 COVID-19 vaccine. The assay was immunoSEQ multiplex PCR, and TCRdb's table has in-frame clones only and misses some. Here the sample spans 250,000 to 300,000 clones, around 93% being singletons. The source material was peripheral blood, sampled 28 days after the second AZD1222 dose. Receptor source: an adult who received the AZD1222 COVID-19 vaccine.

The chain couples TRBV6-1 to TRBJ2-7; 11 bases line up with TRBD1. The CDR3 spans 15 residues. CDR1 MNHNS and CDR2 SASEGT come from the germline V gene. Trimming removed 3 bases from V and 2 bases from J; junction bases left unmatched: 3. CDR3 in amino acids: CASSDMGQGAYEQYF. The CDR3 DNA reads as TGTGCCAGCAGTGATATGGGACAGGGGGCCTACGAGCAGTACTTC.

The V gene is TRBV18, the J gene TRBJ2-2; 7 nucleotides match TRBD2. Germline loops: CDR1 KGHSH, CDR2 LQKENI. The CDR3 is 15 residues long. The trim removed 3 bases at V and 7 bases at J, leaving 8 bases unmatched. The CDR3 loop is CASSPGTTLIGELFF. CDR3 DNA sequence: TGTGCCAGCTCACCCGGGACTACACTAATCGGGGAGCTGTTTTTT.

The chain employs TRBV28 and TRBJ1-2; D is undetermined. The CDR3 totals 15 residues. Germline assignment: CDR1 MDHEN and CDR2 SYDVKM. Trimming shortened V by 3 bases and J by 3 bases, and 14 bases separated the two germline ends. The CDR3 DNA follows: TGTGCCAGCAGTTTTGGGCAAGTCGGGGACTATGGCTACACCTTC. Translated, it gives CASSFGQVGDYGYTF.

This chain uses TRBV19 with TRBJ1-5; no clear D. Germline V gene lookup returns CDR1 LNHDA and CDR2 SQIVND (reference sequence). CDR3 length: 16 amino acids. V was clipped by 1 base and J by 2 bases, with 12 bases between them. CDR3 sequence (DNA): TGTGCCAGTAGTATAGCGCAGGCGAGAGGCAATCAGCCCCAGCATTTT. As protein: CASSIAQARGNQPQHF.

V is TRBV20-1 and J is TRBJ1-5; 9 nucleotides agree with TRBD1. V trimming: 0 bases; J trimming: 16 bases; junction bases outside the gene matches: 4. The germline V gene encodes CDR1 DFQATT and CDR2 SNEGSKA (reference sequence). The CDR3 is 11 amino acids. CDR3 loop: CSARERDRAHF. The CDR3 coding sequence is TGCAGTGCTAGAGAAAGGGACAGGGCCCATTTT.

V and J are TRBV29-1 and TRBJ2-7; possible D gene TRBD1, 7 bases. Germline V gene data show CDR1 as SQVTM and CDR2 as ANQGSEA. V lost 6 bases to trimming and J lost 7 bases, with 19 bases between them. CDR3 size: 13 residues. The CDR3 DNA reads TGCAGCGTGGCCTTGGAGGGGGCGGGGGAGCAGTACTTC. Its translation: CSVALEGAGEQYF.